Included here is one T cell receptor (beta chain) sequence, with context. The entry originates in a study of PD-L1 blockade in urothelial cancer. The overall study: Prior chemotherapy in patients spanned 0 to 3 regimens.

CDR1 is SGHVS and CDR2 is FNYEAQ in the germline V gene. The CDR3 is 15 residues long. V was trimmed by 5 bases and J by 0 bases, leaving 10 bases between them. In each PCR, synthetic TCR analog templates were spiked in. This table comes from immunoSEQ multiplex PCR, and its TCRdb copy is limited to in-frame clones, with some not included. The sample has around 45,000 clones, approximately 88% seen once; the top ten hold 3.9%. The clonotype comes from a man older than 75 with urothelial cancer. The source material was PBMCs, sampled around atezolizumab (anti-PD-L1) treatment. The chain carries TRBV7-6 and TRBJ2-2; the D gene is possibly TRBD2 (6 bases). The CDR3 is CASSGTGANTGELFF. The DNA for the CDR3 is TGTGCCAGCAGCGGAACGGGAGCGAACACCGGGGAGCTGTTTTTT.